This T cell receptor beta chain was sequenced during a study of cytomegalovirus exposure and HLA in healthy donors. Study findings and constraints: Available immune exposure information was restricted to CMV serostatus only. HLA allele associations emerged for 15,000 to 20,000 TCR beta sequences in a later analysis, at 0.05 false discovery rate.

The germline V and J ends were trimmed by 2 bases and 14 bases, with 12 bases remaining between them. This CDR3 has 11 amino acids. CDR1 is MNHEY, CDR2 SVGAGI, per germline. Vbeta (60) and Jbeta (13) primers were used in the PCR. Original data processing: Around 9.9 million shared chains were among the 65 million to 85 million unique TCR beta chains that a later analysis counted. This table comes from immunoSEQ multiplex PCR, and its TCRdb copy is limited to in-frame clones, with some not included. The V and J calls and clone size were taken over from that table, and D and trimming were inferred from the DNA. This sample carries about 160,000 clones, over 60% of them seen once, and the ten largest clones take about 0.91%. As to this clone: Its target is not known.

The chain carries TRBV6-5 and TRBJ1-2; D is uncertain. The sample was PBMCs. The source of this sequence is a woman aged 50 to 60 in good health and CMV-seropositive. CDR3 nucleotides: TGTGCCAGCAGTTACGCAGGTCGTTTTACCTTC. It is translated as CASSYAGRFTF.